This entry concerns a single T cell receptor (beta chain). What it binds is not known. The sample is drawn from a study of identical twins. TCRdb passed the 5' RACE reads through MiXCR, listing each CDR3 protein once. The sample lists about 1.7 million distinct CDR3 sequences; about 30% were seen once. Study-wide results and caveats: Findings depended on cross-sectional statistics rather than tracking the same donors.

This CDR3 comprises 11 residues. With 8 bases removed from V and 7 bases from J, the gap between germline ends came to 12 bases. Per the germline V gene, CDR1 is MNHEY and CDR2 is SMNVEV (reference sequence). V and J are TRBV27 and TRBJ2-7; D call uncertain. Sequenced material: cord blood. The sequence derives from a newborn girl in good health. CDR3 loop: CASRLVNEQYF. As DNA, the CDR3 is TGTGCCAGCCGCCTGGTTAATGAGCAGTACTTC.